The 28 T cell receptor delta chains presented below share a single source sample, sequenced in a study of gamma-delta T cells after stem cell transplantation. TCRdb re-called clones from the RT-PCR reads using CATT. Of 3,000 to 4,000 delta-chain clones in the sample, around a fifth were seen once. Sequenced material: gamma-delta T cells. All receptors come from a human donor. It is not recorded whose cells these are; they may come from a transplant donor.

By its share, this clone is large. Other DNA variants within this sample encode the same CDR3. The V call is TRDV2, the J call TRDJ1; tentative D call: TRDD3 (5 bases). Between the trimmed V and J ends, which lost 2 bases and 3 bases, there was a span of 15 bases. The CDR3 has 15 amino acids. Germline V gives CDR1 GEAIGNYY, CDR2 EKD. CDR3 region: CACDRLGPQADKLIF. The DNA for the CDR3 is TGTGCCTGTGACAGGCTGGGCCCTCAGGCCGATAAACTCATCTTT.

This chain connects TRDV2 to TRDJ1; tentatively, D is TRDD3 (5 bases). Between the trimmed V and J ends, which lost 0 bases and 0 bases, there was a span of 16 bases. This CDR3 region has 17 residues. In germline, CDR1 is GEAIGNYY, CDR2 EKD. The CDR3 sequence: CACDTVGGKGYTDKLIF. CDR3 sequence (DNA): TGTGCCTGTGACACCGTCGGGGGTAAAGGGTACACCGATAAACTCATCTTT.

By frequency in the sample, this clone is large. The chain combines TRDV2 with TRDJ1; 10 bases fit TRDD3. V gave up 1 base and J gave up 10 bases; unmatched junction bases: 23. Germline loops: CDR1 GEAIGNYY, CDR2 EKD. The CDR3 contains 19 residues. The CDR3 loop reads CACDTASLRKEGDTRGLIF. CDR3 nucleotide sequence: TGTGCCTGTGACACTGCGTCTCTCCGGAAGGAGGGGGATACGCGGGGACTCATCTTT.

This clone appeared a few times. V is TRDV2 and J is TRDJ1, with TRDD3 identical over 9 bases. This CDR3 spans 23 amino acids. Trimming removed 5 bases from V and 0 bases from J; junction bases left unmatched: 30. Germline assignment: CDR1 GEAIGNYY and CDR2 EKD. In DNA, the CDR3 is TGTGCCTGTGGACCTGTTCCTTTACACTTGGGGGATAACCCCCCAGAGTACACCGATAAACTCATCTTT. This encodes CACGPVPLHLGDNPPEYTDKLIF.

The sample holds a few counts of this clone. This may be a read error: a much more frequent sequence differs by one nucleotide. This chain connects TRDV2 to TRDJ1, with D possibly being TRDD3 (6 bases). The CDR3 is made up of 14 amino acids. Germline-derived CDR1 and CDR2 are GEAIGNYY and EKD. The CDR3 spells CACDRLGIADKPIF. As DNA, the CDR3 is TGTGCCTGTGACAGGTTGGGGATTGCCGATAAACCCATCTTT.

This clone appeared a few times. A far larger clone is one nucleotide away, so this likely arose from a read error. The rearrangement links TRDV1 to TRDJ1; possibly TRDD3 for D (6 bases). The CDR3 has 20 residues. V dropped 0 bases and J dropped 0 bases, with 23 bases sitting between them. Germline V gene lookup returns CDR1 TSWWSYY and CDR2 QGS. CDR3 sequence reads: CALGELEFPPAGDYTDKLIF. The CDR3 bases are TGTGCTCTTGGGGAACTGGAGTTCCCCCCTGCGGGGGACTACACCGATAAACTCATCTTT.

This clone turned up a few times. The chain employs TRDV2 and TRDJ1; 9 nucleotides match TRDD3. Germline CDR1 is GEAIGNYY and CDR2 is EKD. The CDR3 is 17 amino acids. V dropped 3 bases and J dropped 0; count of bases not matched to a gene: 10. Here the CDR3 reads CACDGVLGELYTDKLIF. The CDR3 nucleotides are TGTGCCTGTGACGGTGTACTGGGGGAGCTGTACACCGATAAACTCATCTTT.

With regard to this clone: The mismatch at residue 12 between this DNA's translation and the TCRdb protein of a much larger clone likely reflects a read error; the protein shown is translated from the DNA. V is TRDV2 and J is TRDJ4; 12 bases map to TRDD3. Germline V gives CDR1 GEAIGNYY, CDR2 EKD. The CDR3 runs 16 residues. V was pared by 4 bases and J by 3 bases, with 11 bases of the junction left unmatched. CDR3: CACEGLGDTGGGPLIF. In DNA, the CDR3 is TGTGCCTGTGAAGGGCTGGGGGATACGGGAGGCGGACCCCTGATCTTT.

This clone is termed medium-sized. Other DNA sequences in the sample encode the same CDR3. The chain employs TRDV2 and TRDJ1; weak D call: TRDD1 (5 bases). Trimming stripped 6 bases from V and 3 bases from J, with 22 bases between. CDR1 is GEAIGNYY, CDR2 EKD, per germline. The CDR3 contains 16 residues. The CDR3 reads CACSLLGNRVPDKLIF. Written as DNA, the CDR3 is TGTGCCTGTTCCCTCTTGGGTAATAGGGTACCCGATAAACTCATCTTT.

This clone is termed medium-sized. The chain recombines TRDV2 with TRDJ1, with D perhaps matching TRDD3 (6 bases). CDR3 size: 20 residues. Germline values: CDR1 GEAIGNYY, CDR2 EKD. V was cut by 0 bases and J by 0 bases, with 25 bases left in between. The CDR3 region is CACDTLLRGRGTLYTDKLIF. CDR3 nucleotide sequence: TGTGCCTGTGACACCCTTCTCCGAGGGAGGGGGACCCTGTACACCGATAAACTCATCTTT.

This clone was counted between two and nine times. This likely came from a read error, as a far larger clone is one base away. The same CDR3 is also encoded by other DNA sequences in this sample. This sequence joins TRDV2 and TRDJ1; 11 bases fit TRDD3. Germline CDR1 reads GEAIGNYY; CDR2 reads EKD. Trimming cost V 1 base and J 0 bases; bases outside gene matches: 9. The CDR3 consists of 18 residues. For the CDR3, the DNA is TGTGCCTGTGACACTCTGGGGGATACTTTGGAGTACACCGATAAACTCATCTTT. Protein: CACDTLGDTLEYTDKLIF.

This clone is medium-sized within its sample. The rearrangement uses TRDV2 and TRDJ3; 9 bases align to TRDD3. J was trimmed by 1 base and V by 2 bases; bases with no gene match: 8. There are 19 residues in the CDR3. Germline V gene data show CDR1 as GEAIGNYY and CDR2 as EKD. DNA of the CDR3: TGTGCCTGTGACAGGGTACTGGGGGAGAGTTCCTGGGACACCCGACAGATGTTTTTC. It encodes CACDRVLGESSWDTRQMFF.

This clone is medium-sized (0.01 to 0.1%) in the sample. An end of the junction differs from the germline gene, which may be a read error. V usage is TRDV2 and J usage is TRDJ2; 8 bases map to TRDD3. This CDR3 region has 19 residues. The germline V gene encodes CDR1 GEAIGNYY and CDR2 EKD. The DNA of the CDR3 is TGTGCCTGTGACAATGTGGGACCTGGGGGACCCGCTTTGACAGCACAACTATTCTTT. This sequence encodes CACDNVGPGGPALTAQLFF.

Within the sample, this clone is medium-sized (0.01 to 0.1%). This chain connects TRDV2 to TRDJ3; D is unresolved. Germline values: CDR1 GEAIGNYY, CDR2 EKD. The CDR3 runs to 18 residues. Trimming took off 0 bases at V and 3 bases at J, with 14 bases between the two ends. In nucleotides, the CDR3 is TGTGCCTGTGACACCGCGGGCAGGATGGGCTGGGACACCCGACAGATGTTTTTC. Its translation: CACDTAGRMGWDTRQMFF.

By frequency in the sample, this clone is medium-sized. The chain combines TRDV2 with TRDJ1, with TRDD3 identical over 13 bases. Germline lookup yields CDR1 GEAIGNYY and CDR2 EKD. The V gene end was trimmed by 3 bases and the J gene end by 0 bases; junction bases not matched to a gene: 27. The CDR3 runs to 24 residues. The DNA of the CDR3 is TGTGCCTGTGACCCAATGCCTATATCTGCTACTGGGGGATACGCGAGAAGGTACACCGATAAACTCATCTTT. This translates into CACDPMPISATGGYARRYTDKLIF.

Worth noting for this clone: A much more abundant neighbour one base away suggests this may be a read error. Different DNA sequences within this sample yield the same CDR3. The V gene is TRDV2, the J gene TRDJ1; a possible D gene is TRDD2 (5 bases). Germline-derived CDR1 and CDR2 are GEAIGNYY and EKD. The CDR3 loop spans 18 amino acids. CDR3 nucleotides: TGCGCCTGTGACATCCTATCTACGTTTCCGACGTACACCGATAAACTCATCTTT. Translated, it gives CACDILSTFPTYTDKLIF.

This clone is deemed medium-sized. The chain joins TRDV2 to TRDJ1, with 11 bases matching TRDD3. Trimming removed 3 bases from V and 1 base from J; junction bases left unmatched: 15. CDR1 is GEAIGNYY and CDR2 is EKD in the germline V gene. This CDR3 spans 19 amino acids. For the CDR3, the DNA is TGTGCCTGTGACGTTGTGGGGGATACGCGAGTCGGGCGCACCGATAAACTCATCTTT. Translated, it gives CACDVVGDTRVGRTDKLIF.

The chain has TRDV1 and TRDJ1; D gene unclear. V dropped 5 bases and J dropped 0 bases, with 22 bases sitting between them. In germline, CDR1 is TSWWSYY, CDR2 QGS. The CDR3 has 18 amino acids. The chain's CDR3 is CALGTRPHGASYTDKLIF. The CDR3 DNA reads TGTGCTCTTGGGACTAGACCCCACGGAGCCTCGTACACCGATAAACTCATCTTT.

In the case of this clone: The protein in TCRdb stems from a much larger clone and differs at residue 3 from this DNA's translation, likely a read error; here the protein is translated from the DNA. This chain connects TRDV2 to TRDJ3; 13 nucleotides line up with TRDD3. Per the germline V gene, CDR1 is GEAIGNYY and CDR2 is EKD. This CDR3 is built from 20 residues. CDR3 sequence (DNA): TGTGCCCGTGATCTGAGTACTGGGGGATACGCGTCCTGGGACACCCGACAGATGTTTTTC. It translates to CARDLSTGGYASWDTRQMFF.

In the case of this clone: A read error is the likely source, as a far larger clone sits one nucleotide away. This specimen includes other DNA sequences encoding the same CDR3. The DNA for the CDR3 is TGTGCCTGCGACACCGTATCAATCCGGGGGATACGCTTGACCGATAAACTCATCTTT. This sequence encodes CACDTVSIRGIRLTDKLIF. This chain links TRDV2 with TRDJ1, with 10 bases aligning to TRDD3. The CDR3 is 19 amino acids. CDR1 is GEAIGNYY, CDR2 EKD, per germline.

By sample fraction, this clone is medium-sized. This rearrangement joins TRDV1 to TRDJ1; 7 bases map to TRDD3. The CDR3 is 18 amino acids. Trimming took 1 base from V and 7 from J; bases not matched to a gene: 18. Germline CDR1 TSWWSYY, CDR2 QGS. The CDR3 nucleotides read TGTGCTCTTGGGGAACGCCCGTGGGTATCTGGGGGTGATACTAAACTCATCTTT. It codes for CALGERPWVSGGDTKLIF.

The chain links TRDV2 to TRDJ1, with 13 positions matching TRDD3. This CDR3 has 18 amino acids. Trimming took 3 bases from V and 0 from J; bases not matched to a gene: 9. The germline V gene encodes CDR1 GEAIGNYY and CDR2 EKD. CDR3 amino acids: CACDPTGGYGRYTDKLIF. CDR3 nucleotides: TGTGCCTGTGACCCAACTGGGGGATACGGCCGGTACACCGATAAACTCATCTTT.

By share of the sample, this clone is large. V and J are TRDV2 and TRDJ1, with 8 nucleotides matching TRDD3. CDR1 and CDR2 (germline): GEAIGNYY, EKD. CDR3 length equals 18 residues. V gave up 4 bases and J gave up 4 bases; unmatched junction bases: 19. The CDR3: CACERLSGGRHLNDKLIF. The CDR3 DNA sequence: TGTGCCTGTGAACGGTTGTCTGGGGGACGACATTTAAACGATAAACTCATCTTT.

A remark on this clone: The translation of this DNA and the TCRdb protein of a much larger clone differ at residue 15, probably owing to a read error; the protein shown here is translated from the DNA. The chain carries TRDV2 and TRDJ1; the D gene is possibly TRDD3 (6 bases). Germline CDR1 is GEAIGNYY and CDR2 is EKD. The CDR3 has 17 residues. The CDR3 sequence: CACDPLTGKNYTDKPIF. The CDR3 nucleotides read TGTGCCTGTGATCCTCTCACTGGGAAGAATTACACCGATAAACCCATCTTT.

Many counts were recorded for this clone. The chain recombines TRDV3 with TRDJ1, with 8 bases fitting TRDD3. Trimming removed 3 bases from V and 0 bases from J; junction bases left unmatched: 36. This CDR3 has 24 amino acids. Germline lookup yields CDR1 TVYSNPD and CDR2 GDNSRS (reference sequence). CDR3 loop: CALCGTLPFRGWGTTFQYTDKLIF. The CDR3, as DNA: TGTGCCTTATGCGGAACCCTGCCCTTTAGAGGCTGGGGGACCACCTTTCAGTACACCGATAAACTCATCTTT.

The chain joins TRAV29/DV5 to TRDJ1, with 12 bases identical to TRDD3. This CDR3 region has 20 residues. The germline V gene encodes CDR1 NSMFDY and CDR2 ISSIKDK. The junction had 15 bases not matched to a gene; V was cut back by 0 bases and J by 0 bases. Here the CDR3 reads CAASAGGTGGYWGYTDKLIF. The CDR3 DNA reads TGTGCAGCAAGCGCGGGGGGTACTGGGGGATACTGGGGGTACACCGATAAACTCATCTTT.

This clone turned up a few times. This sequence joins TRDV2 and TRDJ1, with 11 positions matching TRDD3. CDR1 is GEAIGNYY, CDR2 EKD, per germline. Losses at the gene ends were 3 bases for V and 0 bases for J; bases not matched to a gene: 14. The CDR3 length is 19 residues. The CDR3 coding sequence is TGTGCCTGTGACCCCCTTCTGGGGGATACCTCCCCGTACACCGATAAACTCATCTTT. Translated, it gives CACDPLLGDTSPYTDKLIF.

This chain uses TRDV2 with TRDJ2; 11 nucleotides match TRDD3. The trim removed 1 base at V and 8 bases at J, leaving 14 bases unmatched. The CDR3 spans 18 residues. Germline V CDR1 and CDR2: GEAIGNYY, EKD. The CDR3: CACDTVGDTLSRPAQLFF. The CDR3 DNA sequence: TGTGCCTGTGACACGGTGGGGGATACGCTTTCGAGACCGGCACAACTCTTCTTT.